A selection of T cell receptor beta chains follows, all from one sample in a study of T cell repertoires in cytomegalovirus infection. A single record per CDR3 protein comes from TCRdb applying MiXCR to the reads. The repertoire includes 400,000 or so distinct CDR3 sequences, 30% to 40% of them detected once, and roughly 13% sits in the top ten. The sample comprised PBMCs. The source of these receptors is a human donor in good health (CMV status not recorded). Some clones in this sample may be carry-over from other donors' samples. The CDR3 runs from the conserved cysteine through the conserved F or W. The D gene is left open where the match is weak. Size tells how often a clone was seen (once, few, many) or the class of an expanded clone, and some rows leave it out.

j_call clone_size v_call d_call cdr3_nt cdr3_aa
TRBJ2-7 few TRBV5-5 - TGTGCCAGCAGTGCCGGGACACTTACCTACGAGCAGTACTTC CASSAGTLTYEQYF
TRBJ2-4 - TRBV5-1 - TGCGCCAGCAGCTACTTCAGGGGGGAAGGGACCAAAAACATTCAGTACTTC CASSYFRGEGTKNIQYF
TRBJ2-2 few TRBV4-1 TRBD2 TGCGCCAGCAGCCAAGTGGGGGGGGGAGCGAACACCGGGGAGCTGTTTTTT CASSQVGGGANTGELFF
TRBJ1-3 - TRBV18 - TGTGCCAGCTCAGATAAGGGCCCGGCTGGAAACACCATATATTTT CASSDKGPAGNTIYF
TRBJ2-4 - TRBV6-5 - TGTGCCAGCAGATACACGACTAGTCTTGGAAACATTCAGTACTTC CASRYTTSLGNIQYF
TRBJ2-5 - TRBV20-1 - TGCAGTGCTTACCTCACAGGGACCCAGTACTTC CSAYLTGTQYF
TRBJ1-5 few TRBV29-1 TRBD1 TGCAGCGTTGGGACAGGGGGCGATCAGCCCCAGCATTTT CSVGTGGDQPQHF
TRBJ2-1 once TRBV6-6 - TGTGCCATCGTCCGGGACTCAACCTACAATGAGCAGTTCTTC CAIVRDSTYNEQFF
TRBJ1-4 - TRBV7-9 - TGTGCCAGCAGCCCGGACACTGCTAATGAAAAACTGTTTTTT CASSPDTANEKLFF
TRBJ2-5 few TRBV24-1 TRBD1 TGTGCCACCAGTGAACCGGGACAGGGTCTAGAGACCCAGTACTTC CATSEPGQGLETQYF
TRBJ1-4 - TRBV4-1 TRBD1 TGCGCCAGCAGCAGAGGGGACAGGGGTTTCGAAAAACTGTTTTTT CASSRGDRGFEKLFF